These 8 T cell receptor beta chains were all obtained from the same sample, sequenced in a study of cytomegalovirus exposure and HLA in healthy donors. PCR amplification relied on 60 Vbeta primers (plus 13 Jbeta primers). Assay used: immunoSEQ multiplex PCR; TCRdb lists only in-frame clones, some missing. The sample holds 130,000 or so clones, approximately 82% seen once. The material sequenced was PBMCs. These receptors were taken from a man aged 35 to 55 in good health and CMV-seronegative.

About this clone: This CDR3 is also generated by other DNA sequences in the sample. The chain recombines TRBV4-3 with TRBJ2-3, with TRBD2 matching over 10 bases. Germline CDR1 is LGHNA and CDR2 is YSLEER. The V and J ends lost 1 base and 1 base, in that order; junction bases with no gene match: 8. The CDR3 runs to 18 residues. CDR3 protein: CASSQALLAGTRTDTQYF. The CDR3 DNA follows: TGCGCCAGCAGCCAAGCCCTACTAGCGGGAACCCGCACAGATACGCAGTATTTT.

The V and J genes are TRBV6-6 and TRBJ2-7, with D tentatively TRBD1 (5 bases). This CDR3 spans 16 amino acids. Per germline, CDR1 MNHNY and CDR2 SVGAGI (reference sequence). Trimming stripped 7 bases from V and 0 bases from J, with 19 bases between. CDR3 nucleotide sequence: TGTGCCAGCACAACCCCTGCAGGGCCGAGCTCCTACGAGCAGTACTTC. This sequence encodes CASTTPAGPSSYEQYF.

This clone showed up just once. The V call is TRBV5-1, the J call TRBJ1-1; D may be TRBD1 (6 bases). The CDR3 is 15 amino acids. Trimming took 4 bases from V and 3 from J, leaving 16 bases between them. Germline V gene data show CDR1 as SGHRS and CDR2 as YFSETQ. This CDR3 is CASSLLDSKYTEAFF. DNA for the CDR3: TGCGCCAGCAGCCTCCTGGACAGTAAGTACACTGAAGCTTTCTTT.

The chain employs TRBV30 and TRBJ2-1, with D uncertain. Germline assignment: CDR1 GTSNPN and CDR2 SVGIG (reference sequence). V lost 4 bases, J lost 3 bases, and 10 bases lay in between. The CDR3 contains 13 residues. CDR3 DNA: TGTGCCTGGACAGGAACGATCTACAATGAGCAGTTCTTC. Translating gives CAWTGTIYNEQFF.

The V and J genes are TRBV6-1 and TRBJ2-5, with TRBD2 matching over 8 bases. This CDR3 comprises 15 residues. V gave up 0 bases and J gave up 10 bases; unmatched junction bases: 10. Germline V CDR1 and CDR2: MNHNS, SASEGT. In DNA form, the CDR3 reads TGTGCCAGCAGTGAAGCGGGGGGGGTCCGGGGGGGCCAGTACTTC. Its protein is CASSEAGGVRGGQYF.

This chain's CDR3 is CATSRDYSGNEQFF. Written as DNA, the CDR3 is TGTGCCACCAGCAGAGATTACTCCGGCAATGAGCAGTTCTTC. The chain recombines TRBV15 with TRBJ2-1; no reliable D call. Germline CDR1 LNHNV, CDR2 YYDKDF (reference sequence). The CDR3 has 14 amino acids. Trimming left V 0 bases short and J 6 bases short, with 9 bases between. Supplemented by reference TRBV15 and TRBJ2-1, the full variable domain reads DAMVIQNPRYQVTQFGKPVTLSCSQTLNHNVMYWYQQKSSQAPKLLFHYYDKDFNNEADTPDNFQSRRPNTSFCFLDIRSPGLGDTAMYLCATSRDYSGNEQFFGPGTRLTVL.

This rearrangement joins TRBV19 to TRBJ2-3; tentative D call: TRBD1 (5 bases). The germline V gene has CDR1 LNHDA and CDR2 SQIVND (reference sequence). This CDR3 has 16 residues. Trimming cost V 2 bases and J 4 bases, with 16 bases left between them. The CDR3 DNA reads TGTGCCAGTAGTATAACGCTCTCGGCAGGGCCAGATACGCAGTATTTT. The encoded protein is CASSITLSAGPDTQYF.

V is TRBV6-6 and J is TRBJ1-1; no definite D call. Germline CDR1 and CDR2: MNHNY and SVGAGI (reference sequence). V was cut by 2 bases and J by 3 bases, with 13 bases left in between. The CDR3 is made up of 15 amino acids. The CDR3 bases are TGTGCCAGCAGTTACGCGTTGGGCCGTGACACTGAAGCTTTCTTT. Translating gives CASSYALGRDTEAFF.